The 15 T cell receptor beta chains below come from one sample, sequenced in a study of OX40 agonist ivuxolimab in advanced cancers. Generated by immunoSEQ multiplex PCR, the TCRdb table keeps only in-frame clones and is missing some. The sample lists over 100,000 clones, about nine tenths occurring once. Source: CD4+ or CD8+ T cells sorted from blood, taken in a trial of the OX40 agonist ivuxolimab. These receptors originate from an adult with an advanced solid tumor such as melanoma, head and neck, liver or kidney cancer.

The genes are TRBV5-1 and TRBJ2-1; TRBD2 agrees at 9 bases. The V gene's germline CDR1 is SGHRS and CDR2 YFSETQ. V lost 2 bases, J lost 10 bases, and 10 bases stayed unmatched. The CDR3 length is 15 residues. In DNA, the CDR3 is TGCGCCAGCAGCTTAGCGGGAGGCCAGAGGGGGGAGCAGTTCTTC. Translation: CASSLAGGQRGEQFF. Full variable domain (remainder filled in from reference TRBV5-1 and TRBJ2-1): KAGVTQTPRYLIKTRGQQVTLSCSPISGHRSVSWYQQTPGQGLQFLFEYFSETQRNKGNFPGRFSGRQFSNSRSEMNVSTLELGDSALYLCASSLAGGQRGEQFFGPGTRLTVL.

The V call is TRBV5-1, the J call TRBJ2-5; TRBD2 agrees at 7 bases. The CDR3 length is 12 residues. V lost 7 bases, J lost 2 bases, and 2 bases stayed unmatched. CDR1 SGHRS and CDR2 YFSETQ come from the germline V gene. The CDR3 bases are TGCGCCAGCCAGCGGGAACAAGAGACCCAGTACTTC. It yields the protein CASQREQETQYF.

The count of this clone is one. V usage is TRBV1 and J usage is TRBJ1-2; TRBD1, the D gene given by the table, was not confirmed from the DNA. TRBV1 is deemed a pseudogene. CDR3 length: 14 amino acids. CDR3 sequence reads: CTSSLGCLLAGYTF. The CDR3 DNA reads as TGCACCAGCAGCCTGGGCTGCCTTTTGGCTGGCTACACCTTC.

The chain couples TRBV7-2 to TRBJ2-3, with TRBD2 as a possible D gene (6 bases). The CDR3 has 16 residues. V was shortened by 3 bases and J by 4 bases, with 17 bases between the two germline ends. Germline CDR1 is SGHTA and CDR2 is FQGNSA. The CDR3 here is CASSFDRGRGPDTQYF. In DNA, the CDR3 is TGTGCCAGCAGCTTTGATCGGGGGAGAGGTCCAGATACGCAGTATTTT.

The chain is built from TRBV4-3 and TRBJ2-2; 8 nucleotides line up with TRBD2. This CDR3 has 16 amino acids. J gave up 3 bases and V 3 bases, and 6 bases lay outside the gene matches. Germline V gives CDR1 LGHNA, CDR2 YSLEER. The CDR3 sequence is CASSQHGRADTGELFF. CDR3 sequence (DNA): TGCGCCAGCAGCCAGCACGGGAGGGCAGACACCGGGGAGCTGTTTTTT.

The rearrangement links TRBV28 to TRBJ1-1; D is unresolved. Trimming took off 4 bases at V and 7 bases at J, with 7 bases between the two ends. Germline V lookup: CDR1 MDHEN, CDR2 SYDVKM. The CDR3 contains 11 residues. The CDR3 sequence is CASSSPVEAFF. Written as DNA, the CDR3 is TGTGCCAGCAGTTCCCCAGTTGAAGCTTTCTTT.

This chain links TRBV9 with TRBJ2-7; D is ambiguous. The germline V gene has CDR1 SGDLS and CDR2 YYNGEE. V was clipped by 0 bases and J by 4 bases, with 5 bases between them. The CDR3 has 12 residues. CDR3 nucleotide sequence: TGTGCCAGCAGCGTAGACGGATACGAGCAGTACTTC. Translated: CASSVDGYEQYF.

The chain employs TRBV6-6 and TRBJ2-5; 8 nucleotides align to TRBD2. CDR1 is MNHNY and CDR2 is SVGAGI in the germline V gene (reference sequence). The V segment lost 1 base and the J segment 2 bases; nucleotides outside the gene matches: 6. This CDR3 comprises 16 residues. The CDR3 is CASSYWPSGLQETQYF. As DNA, the CDR3 is TGTGCCAGCAGTTACTGGCCTAGCGGGCTTCAAGAGACCCAGTACTTC.

The rearrangement joins TRBV16 to TRBJ2-5; no firm D call. V gave up 1 base and J gave up 0 bases, with 6 bases separating them. The CDR3 runs to 14 residues. From germline, CDR1 is KGHSY and CDR2 FQNENV. The CDR3 DNA sequence: TGTGCCAGCAGCCAATATAACAACCAAGAGACCCAGTACTTC. Its protein product is CASSQYNNQETQYF.

The rearrangement uses TRBV5-1 and TRBJ2-4; possibly TRBD2 for D (6 bases). In germline, CDR1 is SGHRS, CDR2 YFSETQ. V was trimmed by 4 bases and J by 2 bases, leaving 13 bases between them. This CDR3 region has 15 residues. The CDR3 DNA follows: TGCGCCAGCAGCCCGGACGGGGGAACCAAAAACATTCAGTACTTC. Translation gives CASSPDGGTKNIQYF.

The chain combines TRBV27 with TRBJ1-3; D call uncertain. The CDR3 has 15 amino acids. V lost 4 bases, J lost 4 bases, and 14 bases lay in between. The germline V gene encodes CDR1 MNHEY and CDR2 SMNVEV (reference sequence). CDR3 in DNA: TGTGCCAGCAGTTCGAGCGGGATGGCCGGAAACACCATATATTTT. Translated: CASSSSGMAGNTIYF.

This chain links TRBV5-1 with TRBJ2-5, with D unresolved. The J call is uncertain, as TRBJ2-7 better fits the DNA end. The CDR3 covers 14 residues. Germline V gene sequence: CDR1 SGHRS, CDR2 YFSETQ. This chain's CDR3 is CASSLEGPSYEQYF. CDR3 coding DNA: TGCGCCAGCAGCTTGGAGGGCCCCTCCTACGAGCAGTACTTC.

This rearrangement joins TRBV19 to TRBJ2-7; D unresolved. The CDR3 covers 16 residues. The V gene lost 5 bases and the J gene lost 4 bases, with 21 bases spanning the gap. Germline V lookup: CDR1 LNHDA, CDR2 SQIVND (reference sequence). The CDR3 bases are TGTGCCAGTAGTCGGGCGGCAGCTAAAGCCAAGTACGAGCAGTACTTC. Its translation is CASSRAAAKAKYEQYF.

V and J are TRBV9 and TRBJ2-1; D may be TRBD2 (6 bases). V was shortened by 4 bases and J by 1 base, with 15 bases between the two germline ends. The CDR3 has 16 amino acids. Germline CDR1 SGDLS, CDR2 YYNGEE. This CDR3 reads CASSTSGGWSYNEQFF. In DNA form, the CDR3 reads TGTGCCAGCAGCACGAGTGGGGGGTGGTCCTACAATGAGCAGTTCTTC.

This chain links TRBV19 with TRBJ1-2; D gene ambiguous. Per the germline V gene, CDR1 is LNHDA and CDR2 is SQIVND (reference sequence). V shed 3 bases and J shed 4 bases, with 9 bases lying between them. This CDR3 region has 13 residues. The DNA for the CDR3 is TGTGCCAGTAGTATGAGGGCTGGCTATGGCTACACCTTC. Translation: CASSMRAGYGYTF.